This TCR beta chain was sequenced during a study of radiotherapy plus CTLA-4 blockade in lung cancer (dated by TCRdb to the late 2010s). General notes on the study: Among enrolled patients, 15% to 20% had an objective response and about 30% reached disease control.

In this study, focal radiation therapy paired with CTLA-4 blockade (ipilimumab) was tested in patients who had chemo-refractory metastatic non-small-cell lung cancer. To note about this clone: No cognate antigen has been identified for it. No base quality information exists; no much larger clone differs at one position.

Counted from cysteine to phenylalanine, this CDR3 has 15 amino acids. The CDR3 DNA has 45 bases and is translated from base 1. The V end loses 4 bases and the J end loses 0 bases, and a stretch of 11 bases separates them. CDR1 and CDR2 are read off the germline V gene as SGHTS and YDEGEE. Libraries were prepared through the immunoSEQ multiplex PCR assay. As stored in TCRdb, this immuneACCESS dataset retains in-frame rearrangements with V and J assigned. A fraction of the clones does not appear; measured against another copy, unresolved V genes explain less than half of the discrepancy, and the remainder lacks a known reason. This sample has over 60,000 clones in its table, and around 86% of those were observed once. 35% to 45% of the sample is in the top ten clones. What the work shows at the level of the full study, not this receptor alone: TCR clones derived from tumors expanded in peripheral blood after treatment with radiotherapy and ipilimumab. The strongest predictors of response, as reported, were early dynamic changes in blood T cell clones along with a rise in serum interferon-beta after radiation.

This receptor was obtained from a human donor with non-small cell lung cancer that progressed on radiotherapy plus ipilimumab. The sequenced sample was peripheral blood, obtained from a patient treated with radiotherapy plus ipilimumab. Recombination connected TRBV5-8 to TRBJ1-5; possibly the D gene is TRBD1, per 6 matching bases. The CDR3: CASSPGTHSNQPQHF. The bases read TGTGCCAGCAGCCCCGGGACACATAGCAATCAGCCCCAGCATTTT.